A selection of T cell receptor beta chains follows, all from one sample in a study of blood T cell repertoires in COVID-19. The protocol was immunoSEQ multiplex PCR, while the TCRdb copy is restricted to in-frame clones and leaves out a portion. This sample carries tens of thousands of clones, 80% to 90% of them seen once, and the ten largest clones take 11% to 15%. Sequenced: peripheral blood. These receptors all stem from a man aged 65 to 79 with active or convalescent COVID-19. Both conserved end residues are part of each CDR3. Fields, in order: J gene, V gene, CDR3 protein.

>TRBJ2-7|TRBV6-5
CASRGPRDRGSEQYF
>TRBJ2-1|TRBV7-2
CASSLGSGRVVEQFF
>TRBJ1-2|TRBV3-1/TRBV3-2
CASSQDLRFYGYTF
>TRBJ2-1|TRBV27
CASSSLAGGNEQFF
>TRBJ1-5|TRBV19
CASRPGTGGLQPQHF
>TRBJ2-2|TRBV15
CATSRIGTGGTGELFF
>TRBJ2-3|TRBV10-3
CASSSRTGVADTQYF
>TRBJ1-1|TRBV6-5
CASSQGNTEAFF
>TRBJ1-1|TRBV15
CATSGRQGADTEAFF
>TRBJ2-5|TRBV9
CASSVADPGGTQYF
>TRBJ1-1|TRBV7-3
CASSRDRNTEAFF
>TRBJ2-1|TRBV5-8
CASSRGLERGNEQFF
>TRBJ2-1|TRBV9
CASSMGLLVQDEQFF
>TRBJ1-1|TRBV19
CASSIRANTEAFF
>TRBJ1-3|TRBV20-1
CSARGFDTIYF
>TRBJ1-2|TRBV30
CAWSGGYGYTF
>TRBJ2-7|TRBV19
CASGTGQDYYEQYF
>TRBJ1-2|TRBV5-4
CASSLVGGNYGYTF
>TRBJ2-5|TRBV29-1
CSVAPGSVQETQYF
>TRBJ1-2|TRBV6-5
CATPPPGAIYGYTF
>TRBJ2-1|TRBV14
CASSQEGSGSYNEQFF
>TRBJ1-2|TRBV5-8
CASSQGRVYYGYTF
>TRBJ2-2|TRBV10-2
CASREGGLAGFRGYTGELFF
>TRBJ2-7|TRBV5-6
CASSFGQVPSSEQYF
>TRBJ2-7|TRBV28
CASSSPPGQGSKYEQYF
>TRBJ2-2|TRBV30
CAWSLRTGAATGELFF
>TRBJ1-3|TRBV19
CASFQGTAGNTIYF
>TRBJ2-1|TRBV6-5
CASSRQDGYNEQFF
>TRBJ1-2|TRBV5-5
CASSMAAGGNYGYTF
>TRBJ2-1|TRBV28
CASSLGTGQNEQFF
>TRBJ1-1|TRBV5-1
CASSLQGPPAEAFF
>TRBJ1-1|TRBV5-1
CASGDPGAGNTEAFF
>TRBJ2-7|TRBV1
CTSSHKTSDVYEQYF
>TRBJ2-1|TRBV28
CASSQAGEQFF
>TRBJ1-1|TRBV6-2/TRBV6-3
CASSYSGQGNTEAFF
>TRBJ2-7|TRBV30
CAWSVLGTERYEQYF
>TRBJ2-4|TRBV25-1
CASSRAGGTKNIQYF
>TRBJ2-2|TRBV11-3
CASSHRGRGELFF
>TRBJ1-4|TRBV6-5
CASSSAGLYLSEKLFF
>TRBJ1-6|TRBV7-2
CASSLGTVKDSPLHF
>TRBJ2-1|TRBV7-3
CASSVSGLAGGYEQFF
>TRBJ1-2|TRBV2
CASSIRQIHGYTF
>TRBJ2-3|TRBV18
CASSRLQLTGSDTQYF
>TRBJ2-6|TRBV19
CASSLDRGYSGANVLTF